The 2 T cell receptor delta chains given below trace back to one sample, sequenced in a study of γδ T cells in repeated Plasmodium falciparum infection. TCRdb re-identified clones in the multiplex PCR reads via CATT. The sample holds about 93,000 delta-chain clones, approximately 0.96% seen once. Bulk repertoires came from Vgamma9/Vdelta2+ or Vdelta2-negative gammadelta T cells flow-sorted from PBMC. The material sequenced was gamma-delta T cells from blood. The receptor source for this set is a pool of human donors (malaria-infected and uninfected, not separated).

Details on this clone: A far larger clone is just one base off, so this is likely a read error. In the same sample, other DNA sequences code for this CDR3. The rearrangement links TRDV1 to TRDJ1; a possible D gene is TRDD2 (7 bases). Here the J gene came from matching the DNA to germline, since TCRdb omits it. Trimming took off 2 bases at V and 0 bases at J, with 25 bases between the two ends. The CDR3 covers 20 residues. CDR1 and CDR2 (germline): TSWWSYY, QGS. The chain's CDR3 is CALGESSYSGDPAYTDKLIF. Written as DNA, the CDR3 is TGTGCTCTTGGGGAAAGTTCCTACTCCGGGGATCCAGCTTACACCGATAAACTCATCTTT.

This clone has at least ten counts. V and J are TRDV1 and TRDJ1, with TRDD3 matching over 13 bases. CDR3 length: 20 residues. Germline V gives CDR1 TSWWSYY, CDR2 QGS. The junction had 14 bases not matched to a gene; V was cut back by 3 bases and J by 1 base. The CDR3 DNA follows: TGTGCTCTTGGGGACGACTTCTTACTGGGGGATACGCGGAGCACCGATAAACTCATCTTT. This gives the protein CALGDDFLLGDTRSTDKLIF.